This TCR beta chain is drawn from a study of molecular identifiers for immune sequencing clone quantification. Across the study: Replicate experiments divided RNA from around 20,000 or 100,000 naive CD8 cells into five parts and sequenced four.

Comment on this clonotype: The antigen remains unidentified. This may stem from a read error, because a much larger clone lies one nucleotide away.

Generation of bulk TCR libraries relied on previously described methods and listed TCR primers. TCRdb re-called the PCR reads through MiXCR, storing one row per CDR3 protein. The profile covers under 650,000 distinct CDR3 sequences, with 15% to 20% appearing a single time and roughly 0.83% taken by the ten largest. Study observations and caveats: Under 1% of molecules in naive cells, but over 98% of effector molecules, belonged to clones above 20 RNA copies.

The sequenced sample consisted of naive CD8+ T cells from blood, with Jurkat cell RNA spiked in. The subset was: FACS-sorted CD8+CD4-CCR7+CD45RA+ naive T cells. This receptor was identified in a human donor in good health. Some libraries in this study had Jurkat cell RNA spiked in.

This CDR3 is CASSYFSGQGMTATQYF. The CDR3 DNA sequence: TGCGCCAGCAGCTATTTTTCGGGACAGGGGATGACAGCTACGCAGTATTTT. The rearrangement uses TRBV5-1 and TRBJ2-3; 10 positions agree with TRBD1. Per germline, CDR1 SGHRS and CDR2 YFSETQ. The CDR3 extends over 17 amino acids.